This T cell receptor (beta chain) was recorded in a study of cytomegalovirus exposure and HLA in healthy donors. Study-wide results and limits: Most subjects' HLA-A and HLA-B alleles were reportedly predicted from TCR beta sequences.

In germline, CDR1 is SEHNR, CDR2 FQNEAQ (reference sequence). This CDR3 comprises 12 residues. The V end was cut by 3 bases, the J end by 5 bases, with 5 bases between. A remark on this clone: Antigen unknown.

The PCR contained 60 Vbeta and 13 Jbeta primers. Sequencing was performed with immunoSEQ multiplex PCR; in TCRdb, only in-frame clones are kept and a portion is missing. In total, the table holds about 88,000 clones. This chain uses TRBV7-9 with TRBJ2-1; D gene uncertain. Sequencing input: PBMCs. The origin of this receptor is a girl under 18 in good health and CMV-seropositive. The CDR3 nucleotides read TGTGCCAGCAGCTTTCTAAACAATGAGCAGTTCTTC. Protein product: CASSFLNNEQFF.